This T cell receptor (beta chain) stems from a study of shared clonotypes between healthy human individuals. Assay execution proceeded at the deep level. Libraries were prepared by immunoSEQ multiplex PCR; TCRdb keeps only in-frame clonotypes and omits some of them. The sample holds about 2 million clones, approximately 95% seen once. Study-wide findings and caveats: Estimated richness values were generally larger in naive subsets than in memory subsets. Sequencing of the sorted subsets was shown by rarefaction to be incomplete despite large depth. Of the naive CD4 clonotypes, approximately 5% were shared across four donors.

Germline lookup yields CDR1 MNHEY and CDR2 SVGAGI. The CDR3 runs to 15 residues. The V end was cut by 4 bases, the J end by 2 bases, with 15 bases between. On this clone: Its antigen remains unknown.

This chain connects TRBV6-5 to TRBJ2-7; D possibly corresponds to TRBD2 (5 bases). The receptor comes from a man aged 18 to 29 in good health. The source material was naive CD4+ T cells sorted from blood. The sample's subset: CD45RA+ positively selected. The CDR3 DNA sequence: TGTGCCAGCAGTTCCAACCCGGACGGGACCTACGAGCAGTACTTC. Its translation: CASSSNPDGTYEQYF.